Listed below are T cell receptor beta chains from one sample, sequenced in a study of blood T cell repertoires in COVID-19. TCRdb keeps only in-frame clones here, not all; method: immunoSEQ multiplex PCR. The data contain around 42,000 clones, roughly 83% of them seen just once; the ten biggest clones take up approximately 2.5%. The sequenced sample was peripheral blood. The source is an older woman with acute or convalescent COVID-19. CDR3s include the opening cysteine and the closing phenylalanine or tryptophan. A D gene is named only where the DNA matches it firmly. Size values are once, few and many counts, or a class for expanded clones, and some rows have none.

clone_size: .; v_call: TRBV6-4; j_call: TRBJ2-3; d_call: .; cdr3_nt: TGTGCCAGCAGTGACGGTGACAACACAGATACGCAGTATTTT; cdr3_aa: CASSDGDNTDTQYF
clone_size: .; v_call: TRBV11-1; j_call: TRBJ1-2; d_call: TRBD1; cdr3_nt: TGTGCCAGCAGCCCAACAGGGGGCAGGATGAACTATGGCTACACCTTC; cdr3_aa: CASSPTGGRMNYGYTF
clone_size: .; v_call: TRBV18; j_call: TRBJ2-2; d_call: TRBD2; cdr3_nt: TGTGCCAGCTCACCGACTAGCGGGGGGAACACCGGGGAGCTGTTTTTT; cdr3_aa: CASSPTSGGNTGELFF
clone_size: once; v_call: TRBV7-9; j_call: TRBJ2-7; d_call: .; cdr3_nt: TGTGCCAGCAGCTTAGCGTTTCGGTCCTTCGACGAGCAGTACTTC; cdr3_aa: CASSLAFRSFDEQYF
clone_size: .; v_call: TRBV6-5; j_call: TRBJ1-1; d_call: TRBD1; cdr3_nt: TGTGCCAGCAGTTACTCGGGACAGATCACTGAAGCTTTCTTT; cdr3_aa: CASSYSGQITEAFF
clone_size: .; v_call: TRBV7-2; j_call: TRBJ2-1; d_call: TRBD2; cdr3_nt: TGTGCCAGCAGCCCCCTGGGGCTAGCGGGGGTACCTGAGCAGTTCTTC; cdr3_aa: CASSPLGLAGVPEQFF
clone_size: few; v_call: TRBV7-2; j_call: TRBJ2-7; d_call: TRBD2; cdr3_nt: TGTGCCAGCAGCTACGGGACTAGCGGGTTTTACGAGCAGTACTTC; cdr3_aa: CASSYGTSGFYEQYF
clone_size: .; v_call: TRBV5-4; j_call: TRBJ1-2; d_call: TRBD1; cdr3_nt: TGTGCCAGCAGCTCGGGACAGGGGATCACAAACTATGGCTACACCTTC; cdr3_aa: CASSSGQGITNYGYTF
clone_size: .; v_call: TRBV5-1; j_call: TRBJ1-5; d_call: TRBD1; cdr3_nt: TGCGCCAGCAGCTTGGACGACAGGGCGAGCGGGCCCCAGCATTTT; cdr3_aa: CASSLDDRASGPQHF
clone_size: .; v_call: TRBV14; j_call: TRBJ2-7; d_call: .; cdr3_nt: TGTGCCAGCAGCCAAGAAGCGTCGCGGGTATTAAACGAGCAGTACTTC; cdr3_aa: CASSQEASRVLNEQYF
clone_size: .; v_call: TRBV12-3/TRBV12-4; j_call: TRBJ1-1; d_call: TRBD1; cdr3_nt: TGTGCCAGCAGTTTCCGGGACAGGTATGAAGCTTTCTTT; cdr3_aa: CASSFRDRYEAFF
clone_size: few; v_call: TRBV5-6; j_call: TRBJ2-7; d_call: TRBD1; cdr3_nt: TGTGCCAGCAGCCGGGACAGTAGCTCCTACGAGCAGTACTTC; cdr3_aa: CASSRDSSSYEQYF
clone_size: .; v_call: TRBV7-3; j_call: TRBJ2-1; d_call: .; cdr3_nt: TGTGCCAGCAGCTTGCACAGCTCCTACAATGAGCAGTTCTTC; cdr3_aa: CASSLHSSYNEQFF
clone_size: .; v_call: TRBV21-1; j_call: TRBJ2-1; d_call: .; cdr3_nt: TGTGCCAGCAGCGCGGGACTAGCTTCCTACAATGAGCAGTTCTTC; cdr3_aa: CASSAGLASYNEQFF
clone_size: .; v_call: TRBV19; j_call: TRBJ1-6; d_call: .; cdr3_nt: TGTGCCAGTAGTATAACGGGAATAGGATCACCCCTCCACTTT; cdr3_aa: CASSITGIGSPLHF
clone_size: .; v_call: TRBV5-5; j_call: TRBJ1-2; d_call: .; cdr3_nt: TGTGCCAGCAGCTTGGTTTGGGACACAGGAGGCTACACCTTC; cdr3_aa: CASSLVWDTGGYTF
clone_size: .; v_call: TRBV7-9; j_call: TRBJ2-5; d_call: TRBD1; cdr3_nt: TGTGCCAGCAGCCACTTGGGACAGGGAGGAGAGACCCAGTACTTC; cdr3_aa: CASSHLGQGGETQYF
clone_size: .; v_call: TRBV6-5; j_call: TRBJ2-2; d_call: TRBD2; cdr3_nt: TGTGCCAGCAGTTACGGACTAGCGGCGAACACCGGGGAGCTGTTTTTT; cdr3_aa: CASSYGLAANTGELFF
clone_size: .; v_call: TRBV6-6; j_call: TRBJ1-5; d_call: .; cdr3_nt: TGTGCCAGCAGTTCATTTAGGGAGAATCAGCCCCAGCATTTT; cdr3_aa: CASSSFRENQPQHF
clone_size: once; v_call: TRBV18; j_call: TRBJ1-2; d_call: TRBD1; cdr3_nt: TGTGCCAGCTCACCTCTGGACAGGGACTATGGCTACACCTTC; cdr3_aa: CASSPLDRDYGYTF
clone_size: .; v_call: TRBV4-2; j_call: TRBJ2-1; d_call: .; cdr3_nt: TGTGCCAGCAGCCAAGAACTTACAGGGTCCTACAATGAGCAGTTCTTC; cdr3_aa: CASSQELTGSYNEQFF
clone_size: few; v_call: TRBV5-1; j_call: TRBJ2-3; d_call: TRBD2; cdr3_nt: TGCGCCAGCAGCCTGACAGGGGGCGCCGGGACTAGCGGGTATAGCACAGATACGCAGTATTTT; cdr3_aa: CASSLTGGAGTSGYSTDTQYF
clone_size: .; v_call: TRBV5-1; j_call: TRBJ2-5; d_call: TRBD2; cdr3_nt: TGCGCCAGCAGCGGAGGACTAGCGGGGAAAGAGACCCAGTACTTC; cdr3_aa: CASSGGLAGKETQYF
clone_size: .; v_call: TRBV6-1; j_call: TRBJ1-5; d_call: TRBD1; cdr3_nt: TGTGCCAGCAGTGCAACTCGGGGACAGGGGGCATTTGGAGAGCGGCCCCAGCATTTT; cdr3_aa: CASSATRGQGAFGERPQHF
clone_size: .; v_call: TRBV14; j_call: TRBJ2-2; d_call: TRBD2; cdr3_nt: TGTGCCAGCAGCCAAGCCCCCGGCGGGAGGTTCGGGGAGCTGTTTTTT; cdr3_aa: CASSQAPGGRFGELFF
clone_size: once; v_call: TRBV4-1; j_call: TRBJ2-5; d_call: .; cdr3_nt: TGCGCCAGCAGCCAAGACAGGGGACTAAGACAAGAGACCCAGTACTTC; cdr3_aa: CASSQDRGLRQETQYF
clone_size: .; v_call: TRBV28; j_call: TRBJ2-7; d_call: TRBD1; cdr3_nt: TGTGCCAGCAGGTCGCAGGGGGCAGGAGACTACGAGCAGTACTTC; cdr3_aa: CASRSQGAGDYEQYF
clone_size: .; v_call: TRBV28; j_call: TRBJ1-2; d_call: .; cdr3_nt: TGTGCCAGCAGTTTATATAGGTCTAGAGCAAACTATGGCTACACCTTC; cdr3_aa: CASSLYRSRANYGYTF
clone_size: .; v_call: TRBV2; j_call: TRBJ1-2; d_call: TRBD1; cdr3_nt: TGTGCCAGCAGTGAGCACAGGGGTAACTATGGCTACACCTTC; cdr3_aa: CASSEHRGNYGYTF
clone_size: once; v_call: TRBV6-8; j_call: TRBJ2-5; d_call: .; cdr3_nt: TGTGCCAGCAGTCAGGCACGCGATGGTAGTTTGATAGAGACCCAGTACTTC; cdr3_aa: CASSQARDGSLIETQYF
clone_size: .; v_call: TRBV19; j_call: TRBJ2-5; d_call: .; cdr3_nt: TGTGCCAGTAGTATAGCCTCCGGGCAAGAGACCCAGTACTTC; cdr3_aa: CASSIASGQETQYF
clone_size: .; v_call: TRBV7-6; j_call: TRBJ2-3; d_call: TRBD2; cdr3_nt: TGTGCCAGCAGCAAACAAGCTAGCGGGAGTTATGATACGCAGTATTTT; cdr3_aa: CASSKQASGSYDTQYF
clone_size: .; v_call: TRBV2; j_call: TRBJ2-7; d_call: TRBD1; cdr3_nt: TGTGCCACCGGGACAGGTTTTACGGGCGAGCAGTACTTC; cdr3_aa: CATGTGFTGEQYF
clone_size: .; v_call: TRBV19; j_call: TRBJ1-2; d_call: TRBD1; cdr3_nt: TGTGCCAGCAACCGGGACAGTGTCTTCTTGCATGGCTACACCTTC; cdr3_aa: CASNRDSVFLHGYTF
clone_size: .; v_call: TRBV6-5; j_call: TRBJ1-1; d_call: .; cdr3_nt: TGTGCCAGCAGTTACTCGCGACAGAGGAACACTGAAGCTTTCTTT; cdr3_aa: CASSYSRQRNTEAFF
clone_size: .; v_call: TRBV28; j_call: TRBJ2-3; d_call: TRBD2; cdr3_nt: TGTGCCAGCAGTTTAGGAGGACTAGCGGGGGGCCGCACAGATACGCAGTATTTT; cdr3_aa: CASSLGGLAGGRTDTQYF
clone_size: .; v_call: TRBV24-1; j_call: TRBJ2-1; d_call: TRBD2; cdr3_nt: TGTGCCACCAGTGATCGTACTAGCGTTCCAGACGAGCAGTTCTTC; cdr3_aa: CATSDRTSVPDEQFF
clone_size: .; v_call: TRBV2; j_call: TRBJ1-1; d_call: .; cdr3_nt: TGTGCCAGCACCCGACACAGCTGGAACACTGAAGCTTTCTTT; cdr3_aa: CASTRHSWNTEAFF
clone_size: .; v_call: TRBV7-3; j_call: TRBJ2-1; d_call: TRBD2; cdr3_nt: TGTGCCAGCAGCCCTAGCGGGAGTGGGTACAATGAGCAGTTCTTC; cdr3_aa: CASSPSGSGYNEQFF
clone_size: few; v_call: TRBV3-1/TRBV3-2; j_call: TRBJ2-7; d_call: TRBD2; cdr3_nt: TGTGCCAGCAGCCAAGGGACTAGAACATACGAGCAGTACTTC; cdr3_aa: CASSQGTRTYEQYF
clone_size: once; v_call: TRBV2; j_call: TRBJ1-1; d_call: .; cdr3_nt: TGTGCCAGCAGTGTTAGTCTATTTGATGAAGCTTTCTTT; cdr3_aa: CASSVSLFDEAFF
clone_size: few; v_call: TRBV6-6; j_call: TRBJ1-5; d_call: TRBD1; cdr3_nt: TGTGCCAGCAGTCGCCGGGACAGGGGGCTTAGTAGCAATCAGCCCCAGCATTTT; cdr3_aa: CASSRRDRGLSSNQPQHF